These 15 T cell receptor beta chains originate from one sample sequenced in a study of control samples from healthy donors and cancer patients. Sequencing used immunoSEQ multiplex PCR; TCRdb keeps in-frame clones, though not all of them. The sample has about 230,000 clones; approximately 80% are singletons. The sequenced sample was PBMCs. These receptors originate from a woman aged 60-75 years with lung cancer.

This clone appeared a single time. V usage is TRBV5-1 and J usage is TRBJ1-4; 9 nucleotides align to TRBD1. This CDR3 has 14 amino acids. CDR1 and CDR2 (germline): SGHRS, YFSETQ. Losses at the gene ends were 4 bases for V and 7 bases for J; bases not matched to a gene: 5. The chain's CDR3 is CASSEGQGGEKLFF. The CDR3 DNA follows: TGCGCCAGCAGCGAGGGACAGGGAGGTGAAAAACTGTTTTTT.

The rearrangement links TRBV29-1 to TRBJ1-2; D may be TRBD1 (6 bases). Germline V CDR1 and CDR2: SQVTM, ANQGSEA. This CDR3 is built from 12 residues. V shed 6 bases and J shed 4 bases, with 12 bases lying between them. CDR3 in DNA: TGCAGCGTCCGACGGGGGGCCTATGGCTACACCTTC. This sequence encodes CSVRRGAYGYTF.

The chain is built from TRBV12-3 or TRBV12-4 and TRBJ2-1; a weak D match, TRBD2 (6 bases). The CDR3 sequence is 13 residues long. V was clipped by 6 bases and J by 6 bases, with 12 bases between them. The CDR3 sequence is CASRDGTFNEQFF. As DNA, the CDR3 is TGTGCCAGCAGGGACGGGACTTTCAATGAGCAGTTCTTC.

V and J are TRBV21-1 and TRBJ2-1; the table calls TRBD1, which could not be checked here. TRBV21-1 is tagged as a pseudogene. This CDR3 has 16 amino acids. CDR3 DNA sequence: TGTGCCAGCAGCTTTGACAGGGGGCGAAAGTTCCATGAGCAGTTCTTC. Amino acid sequence: CASSFDRGRKFHEQFF.

The rearrangement joins TRBV5-1 to TRBJ2-6, with D perhaps matching TRBD2 (5 bases). Per germline, CDR1 SGHRS and CDR2 YFSETQ. The V and J ends lost 2 bases and 2 bases respectively, with 14 bases between them. There are 17 residues in the CDR3. CDR3 DNA sequence: TGCGCCAGCAGCTTACTCGACTACCCTGCTGGGGCCAACGTCCTGACTTTC. It translates to CASSLLDYPAGANVLTF.

In its sample, this clone was seen a few times. V usage is TRBV6-5 and J usage is TRBJ2-7, with D uncertain. Germline lookup yields CDR1 MNHEY and CDR2 SVGAGI. Trimming took 8 bases from V and 0 from J, leaving 14 bases between them. The CDR3 sequence is 14 residues long. CDR3 sequence reads: CASVMSPDSYEQYF. DNA of the CDR3: TGTGCCAGCGTCATGTCCCCGGACTCCTACGAGCAGTACTTC.

Of note for this clone: The same CDR3 arises from other DNA sequences in this sample as well. The chain joins TRBV2 to TRBJ1-4, with D possibly being TRBD1 (5 bases). Trimming left V 5 bases short and J 5 bases short, with 9 bases between. The germline CDR1 and CDR2 sequences are SNHLY and FYNNEI. This CDR3 has 13 residues. The CDR3 here is CASSRQGNEKLFF. As DNA, the CDR3 is TGTGCCAGCAGTAGGCAGGGCAATGAAAAACTGTTTTTT.

The sample holds one count of this clone. This specimen includes other DNA sequences encoding the same CDR3. This rearrangement joins TRBV5-1 to TRBJ2-4; 8 nucleotides align to TRBD2. J lost 0 bases, V lost 3 bases, and 5 bases had no gene match. Per the germline V gene, CDR1 is SGHRS and CDR2 is YFSETQ. The CDR3 is 16 amino acids. The CDR3 DNA is TGCGCCAGCAGCTCACGGGAGGGAGTAGCCAAAAACATTCAGTACTTC. Translating it yields CASSSREGVAKNIQYF.

The chain uses TRBV3-1 (or the pseudogene TRBV3-2) and TRBJ2-1; a possible D gene is TRBD2 (7 bases). The CDR3 is made up of 16 amino acids. V was shortened by 4 bases and J by 1 base, with 14 bases between the two germline ends. The germline V gene has CDR1 LGHDT and CDR2 YNNKEL (reference sequence). The CDR3 reads CASSRGGGRSYNEQFF. The CDR3 DNA follows: TGTGCCAGCAGCCGAGGGGGGGGACGTTCCTACAATGAGCAGTTCTTC.

V and J are TRBV6-4 and TRBJ1-2; 7 bases line up with TRBD1. V was clipped by 5 bases and J by 4 bases; unmatched bases: 7. From germline, CDR1 is MRHNA and CDR2 SNTAGT. The CDR3 sequence is 14 residues long. CDR3 DNA sequence: TGTGCCAGCAGTCCTGGGACAGCATCCTATGGCTACACCTTC. It yields the protein CASSPGTASYGYTF.

This chain joins TRBV5-1 and TRBJ2-5; D remains unclear. V shed 4 bases and J shed 2 bases, with 12 bases lying between them. Germline values: CDR1 SGHRS, CDR2 YFSETQ. The CDR3 length is 14 residues. Written as DNA, the CDR3 is TGCGCCAGCAGCGCCGGCCTGCCTCAAGAGACCCAGTACTTC. This sequence encodes CASSAGLPQETQYF. The complete variable domain, with remaining parts taken from reference TRBV5-1 and TRBJ2-5, reads KAGVTQTPRYLIKTRGQQVTLSCSPISGHRSVSWYQQTPGQGLQFLFEYFSETQRNKGNFPGRFSGRQFSNSRSEMNVSTLELGDSALYLCASSAGLPQETQYFGPGTRLLVL.

This rearrangement joins TRBV2 to TRBJ1-1; D unclear. The V gene's germline CDR1 is SNHLY and CDR2 FYNNEI. The CDR3 extends over 15 amino acids. V lost 6 bases and J 3 bases, leaving 17 bases between the germline ends. CDR3 sequence reads: CASRVTRRADTEAFF. DNA of the CDR3: TGTGCCAGCAGGGTTACAAGACGGGCCGACACTGAAGCTTTCTTT.

As to this clone: A much larger clone differs by one base, so this may be a read error. J is TRBJ1-1 and V is TRBV12-3 or TRBV12-4, with a weak D call TRBD1 (6 bases). CDR3 length equals 12 residues. Trimming took 8 bases from V and 0 from J, leaving 7 bases between them. The CDR3: CASQGLNTEAFF. CDR3 sequence (DNA): TGTGCCAGCCAGGGGTTGAACACTGAAGCTTTCTTT.

This clone is a singleton in its sample. The chain uses TRBV3-1 (or the pseudogene TRBV3-2) and TRBJ1-3, with TRBD1 matching over 7 bases. The CDR3 contains 15 residues. The germline V gene has CDR1 LGHDT and CDR2 YNNKEL (reference sequence). The V and J ends lost 5 bases and 0 bases, in that order; junction bases with no gene match: 4. In DNA, the CDR3 is TGTGCCAGCAGCTACAGGGGAAACTCTGGAAACACCATATATTTT. It encodes CASSYRGNSGNTIYF.

This chain joins TRBV6-5 and TRBJ2-7; perhaps TRBD2 as D (6 bases). Germline V gene sequence: CDR1 MNHEY, CDR2 SVGAGI. V shed 6 bases and J shed 2 bases, with 11 bases lying between them. The CDR3 consists of 13 residues. The CDR3 here is CASSPGATYEQYF. In DNA, the CDR3 is TGTGCCAGCAGCCCGGGAGCAACCTACGAGCAGTACTTC.